This T cell receptor (beta chain) was observed in a study of T cells in Graves' hyperthyroidism and ophthalmopathy (dated by TCRdb to between 2018 and 2021). For the study in its entirety: Peripheral blood samples were taken at the time of initial diagnosis, prior to any treatment. The paper reports TCR Vbeta CDR3 sequencing of 135 peripheral blood samples: under 45 ophthalmopathy, 75 to 80 hyperthyroidism and approximately 17 progressor patients. A discovery cohort of roughly 96 patients, 43 with Graves' ophthalmopathy and roughly 59 with stable Graves' hyperthyroidism, was used to find distinguishing TCR V-J signatures. An independent validation cohort of about 20 hyperthyroidism patients and 17 patients who later progressed to ophthalmopathy tested prospective prediction of ophthalmopathy. The 100 or so discovery patients were randomly divided into training and test sets at a 7:3 ratio. Thyroid tissue and blood T-cell repertoires from roughly six Graves' hyperthyroidism patients were also compared in the study. After blood sampling, hyperthyroidism patients were treated with methimazole at a starting dose of 30 mg daily, and ophthalmopathy patients were treated with high-dose intravenous methylprednisolone. What the study reported, not specific to this receptor: Ophthalmopathy was separated from stable hyperthyroidism by a 13 V-J signature model, with approximately 85% sensitivity and 81% to 82% specificity obtained in cross-validation and 80%/75% obtained in testing. No statistical method was used to set the sample size in advance, and investigators knew the group allocation. Most expanded thyroid clonotypes (frequency above 0.001) were also found in blood, which suggests that blood repertoires may mirror thyroid immune responses. During validation, the model predicted progression to ophthalmopathy a median of roughly 7.1 months ahead of onset, with almost 71% sensitivity and about 72% specificity.

The TCR beta CDR3 regions were amplified from RNA transcripts. For the first round of RT-PCR on the TCR CDR3, the HTBI primer set was used together with the Qiagen OneStep RT-PCR kit. The libraries were constructed in a second round of multiplex PCR and then size-selected and purified. Libraries were sequenced paired-end with 100 bp reads on an Illumina HiSeq2000. For the original study's pipeline: SOAPnuke was used to process the raw data, removing reads that contained adapters or uncalled bases, had a mean Phred below 15, or lacked an exact match to the constant primer or identifier. High-quality paired reads were merged using COPE v1.2.5, and each unique nucleotide sequence was defined as a clonotype. MiTCR v1.1 was used to align clonotypes to the IMGT TRBV, TRBD and TRBJ reference segments. The analysis was restricted to V-J combinations with a frequency above 0.0001, which together covered 99.2% of the repertoires. A TCS score was defined as the ratio between F50 (clonal expansion) and ExV (chaos), using BLOSUM62-based TCRdist between CDR3 peptides within each V-J. Welch's t-statistics and random forest reduced 450 to 600 V-J features to some 14, which were used in a naive Bayes classifier (R e1071). TCRdb passed the public sequencing reads through fastp at Q25 and MiXCR, retaining productive beta sequences. When rows share a CDR3 protein, they turn into one entry using the most common DNA and genes. These V and J calls are TCRdb output, not the study's own analysis. For this sample there are roughly 580,000 distinct CDR3 sequences; approximately 14% appear just once. The top ten hold roughly 6.2% of the sample.

Hyperthyroidism patients were newly diagnosed, had a disease duration of under 2 months, and were aged 18 to 65 years. The study excluded patients with uncontrolled infections, other autoimmune diseases, pregnancy or lactation. Diagnoses were based on clinical symptoms, serum thyroxine and TRAb, thyroid ultrasound and orbital computed tomography. For progressor patients, blood was drawn at the first diagnosis of hyperthyroidism, before any ophthalmopathy symptoms had appeared. PBMCs were separated from over 9 ml of fresh peripheral blood using Ficoll-Paque density gradient centrifugation. Patients classed as progressors first received a Graves' hyperthyroidism diagnosis and then went on to develop ophthalmopathy during follow-up. Trizol reagent was used to extract total RNA, and RNA quality was then checked on an Agilent 2100 Bioanalyzer. V is cut back by 4 bases and J by 7 bases, with 13 bases in the junction unmatched. The CDR3 sequence holds 15 residues, the cysteine and phenylalanine included. Only the CDR3 part of the read is kept: 45 bases, read in frame from the first base. CDR1 and CDR2 are read off the germline V gene as SGDLS and YYNGEE.

There are many counts of this clonotype. Its cognate antigen has yet to be identified. No base-level quality is on record; no much larger clone is a single base apart. Rearrangement joined TRBV9 to TRBJ1-1; 7 bases in the middle match TRBD1. Sequenced sample: blood. The source is a woman in her 30s with Graves' hyperthyroidism that later progressed to Graves' ophthalmopathy. Here the CDR3 is given as CASSPLQGFADEAFF. The nucleotide sequence is TGTGCCAGCAGCCCTTTACAGGGGTTTGCCGATGAAGCTTTCTTT.